This T cell receptor (beta chain) was observed in a study of T cells in Graves' hyperthyroidism and ophthalmopathy. Per the germline V gene, CDR1 is SGHDN and CDR2 is FVKESK. Trimming cost V 0 bases and J 0 bases, with 9 bases left between them. This CDR3 is built from 16 residues. RNA transcripts provided the source from which TCR beta CDR3 regions were amplified. The HTBI set primed first-round TCR CDR3 RT-PCR. From the multiplex PCR reads, TCRdb called clonotypes with MiXCR, one entry per CDR3 protein. The table has some 420,000 distinct CDR3 sequences, roughly 13% seen once. This receptor was obtained from a woman younger than 35 with Graves' hyperthyroidism. The rearrangement links TRBV14 to TRBJ2-4; D gene uncertain. The sample consisted of blood. The CDR3, as DNA: TGTGCCAGCAGCCAAGAAGGAATACTAGCCAAAAACATTCAGTACTTC. Translating it yields CASSQEGILAKNIQYF. The full variable domain, completed using reference TRBV14 and TRBJ2-4, is EAGVTQFPSHSVIEKGQTVTLRCDPISGHDNLYWYRRVMGKEIKFLLHFVKESKQDESGMPNNRFLAERTGGTYSTLKVQPAELEDSGVYFCASSQEGILAKNIQYFGAGTRLSVL.